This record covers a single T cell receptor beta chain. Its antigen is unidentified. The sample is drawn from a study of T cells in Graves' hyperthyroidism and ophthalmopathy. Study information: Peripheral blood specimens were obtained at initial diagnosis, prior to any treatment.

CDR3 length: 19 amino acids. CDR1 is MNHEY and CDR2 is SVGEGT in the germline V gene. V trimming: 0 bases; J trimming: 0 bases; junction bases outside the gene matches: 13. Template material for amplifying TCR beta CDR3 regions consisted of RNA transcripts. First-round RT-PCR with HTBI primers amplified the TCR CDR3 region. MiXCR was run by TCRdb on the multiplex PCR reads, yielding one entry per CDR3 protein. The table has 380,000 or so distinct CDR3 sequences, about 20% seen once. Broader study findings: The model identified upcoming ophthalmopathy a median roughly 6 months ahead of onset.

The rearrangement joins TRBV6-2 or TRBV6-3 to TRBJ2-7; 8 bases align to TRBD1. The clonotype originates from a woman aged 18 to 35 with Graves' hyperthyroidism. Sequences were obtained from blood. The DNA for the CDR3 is TGTGCCAGCAGTTACTCGGGCAGGGGGCACAATCCTTACTCCTACGAGCAGTACTTC. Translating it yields CASSYSGRGHNPYSYEQYF.